This T cell receptor beta chain appears in the sequencing data of a study of control samples from healthy donors and cancer patients. CDR3 length: 13 amino acids. Germline assignment: CDR1 PRHDT and CDR2 FYEKMQ (reference sequence). Trimming took off 4 bases at V and 2 bases at J, with 8 bases between the two ends. The protocol was immunoSEQ multiplex PCR, while the TCRdb copy is restricted to in-frame clones and leaves out a portion. The sample lists about 170,000 clones, around 92% occurring once. Source material: blood. The J gene is TRBJ2-5, the V gene TRBV13; a weak D match, TRBD2 (5 bases). This clonotype was obtained from a woman aged 30 to 39 in good health. The CDR3 DNA follows: TGTGCCAGCAGCTCGGGGTTACAAGAGACCCAGTACTTC. Translated, it gives CASSSGLQETQYF.